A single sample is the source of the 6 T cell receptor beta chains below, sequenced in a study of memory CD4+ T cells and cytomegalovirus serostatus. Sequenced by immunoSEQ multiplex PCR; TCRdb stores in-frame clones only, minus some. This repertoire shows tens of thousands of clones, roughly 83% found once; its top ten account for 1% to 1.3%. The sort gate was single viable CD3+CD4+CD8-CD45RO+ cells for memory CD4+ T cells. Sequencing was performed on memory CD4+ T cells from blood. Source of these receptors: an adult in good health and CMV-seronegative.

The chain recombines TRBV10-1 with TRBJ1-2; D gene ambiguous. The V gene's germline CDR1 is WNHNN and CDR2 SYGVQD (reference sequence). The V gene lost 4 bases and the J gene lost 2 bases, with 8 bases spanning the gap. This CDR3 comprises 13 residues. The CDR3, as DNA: TGCGCCAGCAGTGGTGACCCAAACTATGGCTACACCTTC. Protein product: CASSGDPNYGYTF.

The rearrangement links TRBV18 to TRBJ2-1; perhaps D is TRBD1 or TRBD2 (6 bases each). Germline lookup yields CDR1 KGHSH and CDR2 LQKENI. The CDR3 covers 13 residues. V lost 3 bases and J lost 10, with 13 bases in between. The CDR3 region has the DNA TGTGCCAGCTCACCCGGGGGCGGCGAAGAGCAGTTCTTC. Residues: CASSPGGGEEQFF.

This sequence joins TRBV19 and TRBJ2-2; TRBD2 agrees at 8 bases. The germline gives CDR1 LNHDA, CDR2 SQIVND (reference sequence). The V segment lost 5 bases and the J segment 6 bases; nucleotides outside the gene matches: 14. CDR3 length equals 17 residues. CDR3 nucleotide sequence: TGTGCCAGTAGTCCGGGGGGGAGTAGGGTAGAAGCCGGGGAGCTGTTTTTT. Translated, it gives CASSPGGSRVEAGELFF.

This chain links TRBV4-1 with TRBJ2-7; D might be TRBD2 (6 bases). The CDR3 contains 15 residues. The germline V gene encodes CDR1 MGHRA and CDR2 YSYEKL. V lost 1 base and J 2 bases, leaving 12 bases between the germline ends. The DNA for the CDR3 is TGCGCCAGCAGCCAAGCTCGCGGGACGACCTACGAGCAGTACTTC. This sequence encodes CASSQARGTTYEQYF.

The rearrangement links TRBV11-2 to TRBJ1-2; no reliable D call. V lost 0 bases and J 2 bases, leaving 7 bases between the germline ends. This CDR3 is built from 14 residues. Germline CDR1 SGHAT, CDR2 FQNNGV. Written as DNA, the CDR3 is TGTGCCAGCAGCTTAGATACCGGAAACTATGGCTACACCTTC. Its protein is CASSLDTGNYGYTF.

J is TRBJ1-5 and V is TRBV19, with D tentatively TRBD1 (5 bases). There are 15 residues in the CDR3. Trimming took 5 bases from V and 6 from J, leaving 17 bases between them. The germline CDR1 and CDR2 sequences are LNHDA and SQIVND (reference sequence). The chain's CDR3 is CASSDRAGTRQPQHF. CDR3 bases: TGTGCCAGTAGTGACCGGGCGGGGACGCGTCAGCCCCAGCATTTT.